A single sample gave rise to the 15 T cell receptor beta chains below, sequenced in a study of shared clonotypes between healthy human individuals. Naivety among CD8 cells was defined by CD45RO negativity and positive CCR7 selection, thereby excluding terminally differentiated effector memory CD45RA+ cells. Sequenced by immunoSEQ multiplex PCR; TCRdb stores in-frame clones only, minus some. The sample carries approximately 650,000 clones, nearly 97% recorded once. Sequenced material: naive CD8+ T cells sorted from blood. These receptors were obtained from a woman in her 30s in good health.

J is TRBJ2-7 and V is TRBV28; D perhaps matches TRBD2 (6 bases). Germline-derived CDR1 and CDR2 are MDHEN and SYDVKM. Trimming shortened V by 6 bases and J by 0 bases, and 15 bases separated the two germline ends. The CDR3 spans 15 residues. The CDR3 region has the DNA TGTGCCAGCAGAATAGGAGCGGGCTCCTCCTACGAGCAGTACTTC. Translation: CASRIGAGSSYEQYF.

The V gene is TRBV15, the J gene TRBJ2-7; TRBD2 is a possible D gene (5 bases). The V gene lost 6 bases and the J gene lost 6 bases, with 15 bases spanning the gap. The CDR3 totals 13 residues. Looked up from germline, CDR1 is LNHNV and CDR2 is YYDKDF (reference sequence). The CDR3 sequence: CATRRKLESEQYF. CDR3 bases: TGTGCCACCAGACGGAAACTAGAATCCGAGCAGTACTTC.

The genes are TRBV6-5 and TRBJ1-2, with a tentative D call TRBD1 (5 bases). This CDR3 is 14 amino acids long. Trimming left V 4 bases short and J 7 bases short, with 16 bases between. Germline V gives CDR1 MNHEY, CDR2 SVGAGI. The CDR3 DNA reads as TGTGCCAGCAGTTCCTCCCTCGGGGGGGTTGGCTACACCTTC. It encodes CASSSSLGGVGYTF.

The J gene is TRBJ2-3, the V gene TRBV13, with 11 bases identical to TRBD2. Germline values: CDR1 PRHDT, CDR2 FYEKMQ (reference sequence). Trimming at V came to 3 bases and at J to 2 bases, leaving 7 bases not matched to a gene. The CDR3 spans 17 residues. CDR3 in amino acids: CASSFLASGRPTDTQYF. The CDR3 DNA reads as TGTGCCAGCAGCTTCTTGGCTAGCGGGAGGCCCACAGATACGCAGTATTTT.

The chain carries TRBV7-9 and TRBJ2-1; 10 positions match TRBD2. The CDR3 consists of 15 residues. Germline V CDR1 and CDR2: SEHNR, FQNEAQ (reference sequence). V was clipped by 5 bases and J by 5 bases; unmatched bases: 6. The CDR3 nucleotides read TGTGCCAGCAGCCATGGGACTAGCGAGCACAATGAGCAGTTCTTC. This codes for CASSHGTSEHNEQFF.

J is TRBJ2-7 and V is TRBV9; the match to TRBD2 covers 7 bases. V lost 5 bases, J lost 3 bases, and 11 bases stayed unmatched. This CDR3 has 15 amino acids. Germline loops: CDR1 SGDLS, CDR2 YYNGEE. The CDR3 loop is CASSETTSPNYEQYF. In nucleotides, the CDR3 is TGTGCCAGCAGTGAAACGACTAGCCCAAACTACGAGCAGTACTTC.

The chain employs TRBV28 and TRBJ2-7; D is undetermined. Looked up from germline, CDR1 is MDHEN and CDR2 is SYDVKM. The length of the CDR3 is 13 residues. The ends were cut back, 1 base at V and 7 bases at J, with 11 bases in the middle. CDR3 sequence reads: CASSLSPVQEQYF. CDR3 sequence (DNA): TGTGCCAGCAGTTTATCCCCCGTTCAGGAGCAGTACTTC. Based on the CDR3 plus reference TRBV28 and TRBJ2-7, the full variable domain is DVKVTQSSRYLVKRTGEKVFLECVQDMDHENMFWYRQDPGLGLRLIYFSYDVKMKEKGDIPEGYSVSREKKERFSLILESASTNQTSMYLCASSLSPVQEQYFGPGTRLTVT.

The rearrangement joins TRBV5-4 to TRBJ2-1; 7 bases are a match to TRBD1. Unmatched junction bases numbered 17, after V lost 4 bases and J lost 10 bases. This CDR3 is built from 16 residues. Looked up from germline, CDR1 is SGHNT and CDR2 is YYREEE (reference sequence). The CDR3 sequence is CASSPPEGAPRAEQFF. Here the CDR3 DNA reads TGTGCCAGCAGCCCCCCCGAGGGGGCCCCGAGGGCGGAGCAGTTCTTC.

The genes are TRBV7-2 and TRBJ2-5; 11 bases fit TRBD2. Germline trimming cut 5 bases from V and 1 base from J; bases unmatched to any gene: 12. The CDR3 runs to 18 residues. Germline-derived CDR1 and CDR2 are SGHTA and FQGNSA. The CDR3 region is CASSASFRLAGSQETQYF. The CDR3 DNA follows: TGTGCCAGCAGCGCAAGTTTCCGACTAGCGGGATCCCAAGAGACCCAGTACTTC.

This clone was seen only once. V and J are TRBV5-1 and TRBJ2-1; 13 nucleotides line up with TRBD2. Germline CDR1 reads SGHRS; CDR2 reads YFSETQ. After removal of 4 bases from V and 9 bases from J, the junction contained 13 bases not matched to a gene. This CDR3 spans 17 amino acids. CDR3 DNA sequence: TGCGCCAGCAGCCCCCGAGGGACTAGCGGGAAGAACGGTGAGCAGTTCTTC. It encodes CASSPRGTSGKNGEQFF.

The CDR3 DNA follows: TGTGCCTGGAGTGTGGCGGACAGCAATCAGCCCCAGCATTTT. Translated, it gives CAWSVADSNQPQHF. The chain has TRBV30 and TRBJ1-5; D not certain. CDR1 and CDR2 (germline): GTSNPN, SVGIG (reference sequence). The CDR3 consists of 14 residues. Trimming took 0 bases from V and 1 from J, leaving 7 bases between them.

There are a few counts of this clone. The chain employs TRBV19 and TRBJ1-1; no definite D call. The CDR3 sequence is 13 residues long. The germline V and J ends were trimmed by 2 bases and 1 base, with 5 bases remaining between them. Germline V gene sequence: CDR1 LNHDA, CDR2 SQIVND (reference sequence). CDR3 sequence: CASSITTNTEAFF. The CDR3 coding sequence is TGTGCCAGTAGTATAACCACGAACACTGAAGCTTTCTTT.

The J gene is TRBJ1-1, the V gene TRBV27, with a tentative D call TRBD1 (5 bases). In germline, CDR1 is MNHEY, CDR2 SMNVEV (reference sequence). The CDR3 contains 14 residues. V dropped 2 bases and J dropped 1 base, with 8 bases sitting between them. CDR3 bases: TGTGCCAGCAGTTTAGTTGGGACGAACACTGAAGCTTTCTTT. Translating gives CASSLVGTNTEAFF.

The CDR3 DNA follows: TGTGCCAGCAGCGTAACCCCATTGACAGGGATGGAAACTAATGAAAAACTGTTTTTT. This gives the protein CASSVTPLTGMETNEKLFF. This chain links TRBV9 with TRBJ1-4, with TRBD1 matching over 7 bases. The germline V gene has CDR1 SGDLS and CDR2 YYNGEE. J gave up 1 base and V 1 base, and 13 bases lay outside the gene matches. The CDR3 runs to 19 residues. The full variable domain, in which reference TRBV9 and TRBJ1-4 provide the parts outside the CDR3, is DSGVTQTPKHLITATGQRVTLRCSPRSGDLSVYWYQQSLDQGLQFLIQYYNGEERAKGNILERFSAQQFPDLHSELNLSSLELGDSALYFCASSVTPLTGMETNEKLFFGSGTQLSVL.

The V call is TRBV7-9, the J call TRBJ2-7, with D maybe TRBD2 (7 bases). Germline loops: CDR1 SEHNR, CDR2 FQNEAQ (reference sequence). The CDR3 consists of 18 residues. Trimming took off 4 bases at V and 5 bases at J, with 27 bases between the two ends. The chain's CDR3 is CASSSIKGTRGGGNEQYF. The CDR3 region has the DNA TGTGCCAGCAGCTCCATTAAGGGGACCAGGGGCGGGGGAAACGAGCAGTACTTC.